This T cell receptor beta chain derives from a study of blood T cell repertoires in COVID-19. Overall study: Acute and convalescent COVID-19 samples came from the United States, Italy and Spain. The analysed material was cDNA or gDNA that came from T cells, B-cell-depleted T cells, or PBMCs.

As handled by the study authors: It was from reference gene primer amplification that nucleated cell counts were estimated. TCRdb keeps only in-frame clones here, not all; method: immunoSEQ multiplex PCR. That table gives V, J and clone size, and the DNA gave D and trimming. This sample has around 300,000 clones, with 89% found just once. Trimming removed 0 bases from V and 4 bases from J, with 15 bases in between. The CDR3 is 16 residues long. Looked up from germline, CDR1 is SGHAT and CDR2 is FQNNGV. The count of this clone is one. This rearrangement joins TRBV11-2 to TRBJ2-5, with D possibly TRBD1 on 6 matching bases. The receptor comes from a woman aged 40 to 50 who had recovered from COVID-19. The sample consisted of peripheral blood. The CDR3 nucleotides read TGTGCCAGCAGCTTAGATCTGAGCAGGGGTCGAGAGACCCAGTACTTC. Encoded protein: CASSLDLSRGRETQYF.